The source of this TCR beta chain is a study of CD8+ T cells in alopecia areata. Findings and limits, study-wide: Normal skin's resident alphabeta T cells are also sequenced in scalp samples.

Per the germline V gene, CDR1 is SEHNR and CDR2 is FQNEAQ (reference sequence). The junction had 5 bases not matched to a gene; V was cut back by 8 bases and J by 1 base. The length of the CDR3 is 14 residues. Four to six patients had their CD4+ cells sorted into CD25+CD127- cells. This clone is large. Its antigen is not known. Extraction and reverse transcription of RNA yielded cDNA as the sequencing template. Here immunoSEQ multiplex PCR was the method, and the copy in TCRdb shows in-frame clones only, minus some. The sample has roughly 14,000 clones, around three fifths seen once. V and J are TRBV7-9 and TRBJ2-1; 7 bases agree with TRBD2. The TCR comes from a human donor with alopecia areata. The material sequenced was CD4+ Tregs sorted from blood. CDR3 coding DNA: TGTGCCAGCGGAGGCGGGAGTTCCTACAATGAGCAGTTCTTC. Translation: CASGGGSSYNEQFF.